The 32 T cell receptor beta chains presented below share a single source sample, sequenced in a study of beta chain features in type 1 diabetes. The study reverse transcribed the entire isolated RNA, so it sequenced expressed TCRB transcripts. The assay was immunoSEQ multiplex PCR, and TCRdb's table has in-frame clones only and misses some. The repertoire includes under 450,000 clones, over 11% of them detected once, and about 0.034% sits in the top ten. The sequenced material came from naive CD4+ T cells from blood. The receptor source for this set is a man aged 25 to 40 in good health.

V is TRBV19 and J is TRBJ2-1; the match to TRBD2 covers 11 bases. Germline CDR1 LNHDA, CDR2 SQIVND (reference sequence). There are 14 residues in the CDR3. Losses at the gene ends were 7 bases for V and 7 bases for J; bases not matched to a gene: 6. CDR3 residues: CASTLAGAMNEQFF. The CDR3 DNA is TGTGCCAGTACACTAGCGGGAGCCATGAATGAGCAGTTCTTC.

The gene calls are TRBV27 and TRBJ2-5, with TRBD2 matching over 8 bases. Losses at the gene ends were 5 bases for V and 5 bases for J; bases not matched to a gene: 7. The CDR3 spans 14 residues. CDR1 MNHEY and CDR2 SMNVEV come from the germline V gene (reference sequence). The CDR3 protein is CASSRKRERETQYF. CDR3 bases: TGTGCCAGCAGTCGGAAGCGGGAGCGGGAGACCCAGTACTTC.

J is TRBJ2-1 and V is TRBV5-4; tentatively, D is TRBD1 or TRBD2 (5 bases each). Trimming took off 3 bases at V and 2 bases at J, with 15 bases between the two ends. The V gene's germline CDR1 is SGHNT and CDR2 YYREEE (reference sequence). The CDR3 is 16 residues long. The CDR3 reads CASSSPGSVPYNEQFF. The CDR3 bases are TGTGCCAGCAGCTCGCCAGGGAGTGTCCCCTACAATGAGCAGTTCTTC.

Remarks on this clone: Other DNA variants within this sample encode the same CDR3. As DNA, the CDR3 is TGTGCCTGGAGTGTTGGACAGGGGTATCAGCCCCAGCATTTT. It specifies CAWSVGQGYQPQHF. The J gene is TRBJ1-5, the V gene TRBV30, with 9 bases aligning to TRBD1. Trimming took 0 bases from V and 5 from J; bases not matched to a gene: 2. The CDR3 sequence is 14 residues long. Germline loops: CDR1 GTSNPN, CDR2 SVGIG (reference sequence).

This CDR3 is CASSQAQGDGYTF. The CDR3 DNA reads TGCGCCAGCAGCCAAGCCCAGGGAGATGGCTACACCTTC. The chain recombines TRBV4-1 with TRBJ1-2, with D perhaps matching TRBD1 (5 bases). The CDR3 runs 13 residues. The V end was cut by 1 base, the J end by 6 bases, with 9 bases between. From germline, CDR1 is MGHRA and CDR2 YSYEKL.

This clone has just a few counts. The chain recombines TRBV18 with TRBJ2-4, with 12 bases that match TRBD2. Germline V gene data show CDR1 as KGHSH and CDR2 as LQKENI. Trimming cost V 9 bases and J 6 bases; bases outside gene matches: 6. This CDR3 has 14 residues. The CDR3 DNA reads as TGTGCCAGTACCGGACTAGCGGGGTTAAACATTCAGTACTTC. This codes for CASTGLAGLNIQYF. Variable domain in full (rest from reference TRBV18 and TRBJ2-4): NAGVMQNPRHLVRRRGQEARLRCSPMKGHSHVYWYRQLPEEGLKFMVYLQKENIIDESGMPKERFSAEFPKEGPSILRIQQVVRGDSAAYFCASTGLAGLNIQYFGAGTRLSVL.

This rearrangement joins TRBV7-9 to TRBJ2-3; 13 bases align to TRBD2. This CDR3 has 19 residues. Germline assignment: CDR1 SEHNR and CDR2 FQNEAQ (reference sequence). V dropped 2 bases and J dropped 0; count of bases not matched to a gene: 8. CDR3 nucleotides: TGTGCCAGCAGCTTAACCGGGACTAGCGGGGAGAGTAGCACAGATACGCAGTATTTT. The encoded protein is CASSLTGTSGESSTDTQYF.

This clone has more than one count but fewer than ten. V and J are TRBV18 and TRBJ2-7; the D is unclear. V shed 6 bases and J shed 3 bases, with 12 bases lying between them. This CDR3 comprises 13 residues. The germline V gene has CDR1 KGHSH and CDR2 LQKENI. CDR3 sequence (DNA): TGTGCCAGCTCGACACTCTTATACTACGAGCAGTACGTC. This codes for CASSTLLYYEQYV.

DNA for the CDR3: TGTGCCAGCAGCGTAGACGCTACTAGCGGTTTTACAGATACGCAGTATTTT. Translating gives CASSVDATSGFTDTQYF. The rearrangement uses TRBV9 and TRBJ2-3; 8 bases are shared with TRBD2. The CDR3 covers 17 residues. V gave up 0 bases and J gave up 3 bases; unmatched junction bases: 9. Germline CDR1 reads SGDLS; CDR2 reads YYNGEE.

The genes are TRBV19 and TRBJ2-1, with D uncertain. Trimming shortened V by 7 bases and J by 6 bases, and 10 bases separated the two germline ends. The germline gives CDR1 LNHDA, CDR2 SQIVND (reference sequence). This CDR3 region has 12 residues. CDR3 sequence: CASTWSVNEQFF. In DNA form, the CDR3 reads TGTGCCAGTACTTGGAGCGTCAATGAGCAGTTCTTC.

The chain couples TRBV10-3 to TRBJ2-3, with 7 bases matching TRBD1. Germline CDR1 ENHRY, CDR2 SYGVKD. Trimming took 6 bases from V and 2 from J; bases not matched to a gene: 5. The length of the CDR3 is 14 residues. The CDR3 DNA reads TGTGCCATCAGGGGACAGTTCAACACAGATACGCAGTATTTT. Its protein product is CAIRGQFNTDTQYF.

DNA for the CDR3: TGTGCCAGCAGTGCTCTACGGGACAGGGTGTACAATGAGCAGTTCTTC. Protein: CASSALRDRVYNEQFF. The V call is TRBV25-1, the J call TRBJ2-1; TRBD1 aligns across 9 bases. The CDR3 contains 16 residues. Unmatched junction bases numbered 8, after V lost 4 bases and J lost 4 bases. CDR1 and CDR2 from the germline V gene are MGHDK and SYGVNS.

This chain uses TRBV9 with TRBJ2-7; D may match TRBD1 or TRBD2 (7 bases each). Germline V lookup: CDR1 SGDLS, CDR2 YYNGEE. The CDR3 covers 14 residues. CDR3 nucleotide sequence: TGTGCCAGCAGCGTAGACCCCAGCGGGACAGAGCGGTACGTC. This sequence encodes CASSVDPSGTERYV.

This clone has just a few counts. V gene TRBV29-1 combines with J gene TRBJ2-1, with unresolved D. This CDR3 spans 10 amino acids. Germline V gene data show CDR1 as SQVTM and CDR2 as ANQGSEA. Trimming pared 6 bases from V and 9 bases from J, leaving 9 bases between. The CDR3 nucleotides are TGCAGCGTCCCCGAAGGTGAGCAGTTCTTC. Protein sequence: CSVPEGEQFF.

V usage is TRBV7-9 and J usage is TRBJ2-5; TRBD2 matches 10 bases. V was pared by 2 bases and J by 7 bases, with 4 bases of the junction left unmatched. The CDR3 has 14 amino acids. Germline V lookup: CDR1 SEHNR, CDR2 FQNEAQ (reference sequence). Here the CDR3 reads CASSLSRTSGTQYF. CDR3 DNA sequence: TGTGCCAGCAGCTTAAGTAGGACTAGCGGGACCCAGTACTTC.

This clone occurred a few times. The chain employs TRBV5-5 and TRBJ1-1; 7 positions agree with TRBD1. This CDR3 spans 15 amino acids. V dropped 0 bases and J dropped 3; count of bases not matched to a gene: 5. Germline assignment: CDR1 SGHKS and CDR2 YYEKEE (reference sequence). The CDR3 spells CASSLGQGKDTEAFF. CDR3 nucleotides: TGTGCCAGCAGCTTGGGACAGGGCAAGGACACTGAAGCTTTCTTT.

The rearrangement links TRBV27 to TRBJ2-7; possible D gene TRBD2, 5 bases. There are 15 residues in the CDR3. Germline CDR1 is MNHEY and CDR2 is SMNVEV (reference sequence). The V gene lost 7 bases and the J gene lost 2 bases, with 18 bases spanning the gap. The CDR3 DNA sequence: TGTGCCAGCATCGACTGGCGGGCAGGACCCTACGAGCAGTACGTC. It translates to CASIDWRAGPYEQYV.

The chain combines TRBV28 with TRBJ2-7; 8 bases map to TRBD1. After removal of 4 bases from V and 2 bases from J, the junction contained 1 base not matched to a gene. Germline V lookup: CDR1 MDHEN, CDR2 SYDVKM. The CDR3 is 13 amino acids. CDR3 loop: CASSWDRTYEQYF. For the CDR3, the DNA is TGTGCCAGCAGTTGGGACAGGACCTACGAGCAGTACTTC.

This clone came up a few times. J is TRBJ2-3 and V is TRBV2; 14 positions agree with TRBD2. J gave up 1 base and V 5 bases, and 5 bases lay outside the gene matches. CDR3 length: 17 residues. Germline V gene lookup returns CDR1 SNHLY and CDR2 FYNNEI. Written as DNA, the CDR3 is TGTGCCAGCAGTATGACTAGCGGGAGGGCTGGCACAGATACGCAGTATTTT. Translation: CASSMTSGRAGTDTQYF.

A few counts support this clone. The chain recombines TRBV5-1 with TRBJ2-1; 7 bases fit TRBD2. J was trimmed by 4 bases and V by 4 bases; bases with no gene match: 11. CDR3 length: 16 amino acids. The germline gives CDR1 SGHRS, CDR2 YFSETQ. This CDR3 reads CASSPGTTPLYNEQFF. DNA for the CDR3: TGCGCCAGCAGCCCGGGGACTACACCATTATACAATGAGCAGTTCTTC.

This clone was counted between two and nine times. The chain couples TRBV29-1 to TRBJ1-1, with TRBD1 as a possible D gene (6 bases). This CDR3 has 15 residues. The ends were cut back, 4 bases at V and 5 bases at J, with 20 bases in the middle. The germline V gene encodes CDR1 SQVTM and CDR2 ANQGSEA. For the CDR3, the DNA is TGCAGCGTTGGCCTTTCGGGACAAATATGGACTGAAGCTTTCTTT. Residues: CSVGLSGQIWTEAFF.

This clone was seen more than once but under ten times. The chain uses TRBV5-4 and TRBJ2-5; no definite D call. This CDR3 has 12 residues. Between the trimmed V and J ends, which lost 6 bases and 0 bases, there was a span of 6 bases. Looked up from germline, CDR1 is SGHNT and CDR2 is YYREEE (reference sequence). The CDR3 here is CASTSDQETQYF. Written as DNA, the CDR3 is TGTGCCAGCACCTCAGACCAAGAGACCCAGTACTTC.

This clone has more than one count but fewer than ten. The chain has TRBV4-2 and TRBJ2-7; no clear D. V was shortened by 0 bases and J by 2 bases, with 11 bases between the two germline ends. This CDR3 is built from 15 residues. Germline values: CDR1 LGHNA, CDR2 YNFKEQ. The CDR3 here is CASSQESAVPYEQYF. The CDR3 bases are TGTGCCAGCAGCCAAGAATCGGCGGTACCCTACGAGCAGTACTTC.

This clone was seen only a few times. In nucleotides, the CDR3 is TGTGCCAGCAGCTTAGCTTCCAGCGGGAGTTATGAGACCCAGTACTTC. Translating gives CASSLASSGSYETQYF. The rearrangement uses TRBV7-2 and TRBJ2-5; 8 bases align to TRBD2. The germline gives CDR1 SGHTA, CDR2 FQGNSA. The trim removed 0 bases at V and 5 bases at J, leaving 8 bases unmatched. The CDR3 contains 16 residues.

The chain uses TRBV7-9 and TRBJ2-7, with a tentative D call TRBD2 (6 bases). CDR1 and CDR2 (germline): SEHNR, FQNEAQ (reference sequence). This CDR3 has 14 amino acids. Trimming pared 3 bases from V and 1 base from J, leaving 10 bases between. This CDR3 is CASSFQTSSYEQYF. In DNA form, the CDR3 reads TGTGCCAGCAGCTTCCAGACTAGTTCCTACGAGCAGTACTTC.

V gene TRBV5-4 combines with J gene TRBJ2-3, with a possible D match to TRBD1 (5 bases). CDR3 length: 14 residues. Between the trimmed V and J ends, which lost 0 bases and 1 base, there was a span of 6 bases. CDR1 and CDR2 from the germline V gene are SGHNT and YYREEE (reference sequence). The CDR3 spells CASSLAGRTDTQYF. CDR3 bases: TGTGCCAGCAGCTTGGCAGGGCGCACAGATACGCAGTATTTT.

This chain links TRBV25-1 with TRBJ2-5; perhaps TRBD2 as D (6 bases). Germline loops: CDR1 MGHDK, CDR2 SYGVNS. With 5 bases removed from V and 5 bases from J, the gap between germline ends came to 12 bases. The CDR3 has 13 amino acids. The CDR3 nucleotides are TGTGCCAGCAGTTGGGGGGTCCCGGAGACCCAGTACTTC. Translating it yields CASSWGVPETQYF. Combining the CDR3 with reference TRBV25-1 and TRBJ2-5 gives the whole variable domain EADIYQTPRYLVIGTGKKITLECSQTMGHDKMYWYQQDPGMELHLIHYSYGVNSTEKGDLSSESTVSRIRTEHFPLTLESARPSHTSQYLCASSWGVPETQYFGPGTRLLVL.

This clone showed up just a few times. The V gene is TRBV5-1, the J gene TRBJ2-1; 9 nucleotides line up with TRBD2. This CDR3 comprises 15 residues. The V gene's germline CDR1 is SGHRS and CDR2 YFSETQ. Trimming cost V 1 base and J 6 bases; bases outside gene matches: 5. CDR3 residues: CASSLRAGGPNEQFF. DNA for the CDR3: TGCGCCAGCAGCTTGCGAGCGGGGGGCCCCAATGAGCAGTTCTTC.

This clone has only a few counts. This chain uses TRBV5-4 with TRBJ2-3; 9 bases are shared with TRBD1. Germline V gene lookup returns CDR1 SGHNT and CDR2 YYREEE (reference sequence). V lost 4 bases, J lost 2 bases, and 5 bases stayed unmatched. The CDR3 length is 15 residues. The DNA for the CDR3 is TGTGCCAGCAGCGCACAGGGGGCGCCCACAGATACGCAGTATTTT. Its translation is CASSAQGAPTDTQYF.

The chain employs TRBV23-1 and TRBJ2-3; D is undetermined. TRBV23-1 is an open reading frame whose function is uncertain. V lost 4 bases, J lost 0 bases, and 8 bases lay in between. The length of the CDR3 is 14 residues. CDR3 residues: CASSPEESTDTQYF. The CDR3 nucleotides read TGCGCCAGCAGTCCTGAGGAGAGCACAGATACGCAGTATTTT.

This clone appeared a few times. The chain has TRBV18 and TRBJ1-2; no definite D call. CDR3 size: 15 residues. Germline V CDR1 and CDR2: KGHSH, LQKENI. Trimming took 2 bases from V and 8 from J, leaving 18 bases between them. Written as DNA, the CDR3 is TGTGCCAGCTCACCAGAGGTCGGGCAGGTGGCGGGCTACACCTTC. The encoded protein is CASSPEVGQVAGYTF.

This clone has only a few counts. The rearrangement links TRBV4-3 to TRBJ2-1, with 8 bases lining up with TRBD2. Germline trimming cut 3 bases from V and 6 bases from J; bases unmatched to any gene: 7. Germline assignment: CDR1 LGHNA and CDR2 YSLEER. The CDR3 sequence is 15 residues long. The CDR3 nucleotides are TGCGCCAGCAGCCAGGCCGGGACTAGGGTCAATGAGCAGTTCTTC. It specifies CASSQAGTRVNEQFF.